Listed below are T cell receptor beta chains from one sample, sequenced in a study of radiotherapy plus CTLA-4 blockade in lung cancer. Sequencing was performed with immunoSEQ multiplex PCR; in TCRdb, only in-frame clones are kept and a portion is missing. The sample contains roughly 98,000 clones, roughly four fifths of which appear only once. Sequencing was performed on peripheral blood, taken from a patient treated with radiotherapy plus ipilimumab. The receptors here all came from a human donor with non-small cell lung cancer who had a partial response to radiotherapy plus ipilimumab. The CDR3 runs from the conserved cysteine through the conserved F or W. The order of the fields is clone size, D gene, V gene, J gene, CDR3 DNA, CDR3 protein. D genes are given only for firm matches. The size field is filled for only some rows; it gives once, few, many or a size class.

few	TRBD2	TRBV7-9	TRBJ2-3	TGTGCCAGCAGTTTCGGACTAGCGACAGATACGCAGTATTTT	CASSFGLATDTQYF
-	TRBD2	TRBV28	TRBJ2-2	TGTGCCAGCAGCTTTACGACAAACCCGGGACTAGCGTACGGGGACACCGGGGAGCTGTTTTTT	CASSFTTNPGLAYGDTGELFF
-	-	TRBV5-1	TRBJ1-1	TGCGCCAGCAGCTGGGGCGGTAAAATGAACACTGAAGCTTTCTTT	CASSWGGKMNTEAFF
-	-	TRBV11-2	TRBJ2-2	TGTGCCAGCAGCTTACCAGTCGGGGAGCTGTTTTTT	CASSLPVGELFF
-	-	TRBV29-1	TRBJ2-5	TGCAGCGTTGAACAGGTCCTTTCAGAGACCCAGTACTTC	CSVEQVLSETQYF
-	-	TRBV2	TRBJ1-2	TGTGCCAGCGGGAAGGTGAGACAGGATGGCTACACCTTC	CASGKVRQDGYTF
few	-	TRBV19	TRBJ2-7	TGTGCCAGTAGGGGCGGAGGGAAAGGCGAGCAGTACTTC	CASRGGGKGEQYF
once	-	TRBV28	TRBJ1-1	TGTGCCAGCAGTTTAGGCGGAATGAACACTGAAGCTTTCTTT	CASSLGGMNTEAFF
-	TRBD1	TRBV2	TRBJ1-1	TGTGCCAGCAGTGAACAGGGGGCTGTGAACACTGAAGCTTTCTTT	CASSEQGAVNTEAFF
once	TRBD1	TRBV27	TRBJ2-2	TGTGCCAGCAGTTTATGGACAGGGGTAAACGGGGAGCTGTTTTTT	CASSLWTGVNGELFF
-	-	TRBV10-3	TRBJ1-1	TGTGCCATCAGTGGGGCAGGGAACACTGAAGCTTTCTTT	CAISGAGNTEAFF
-	-	TRBV5-4	TRBJ1-4	TGTGCCAGCAGCCTAGACCCCGCTACCCTCGGAAAACTGTTTTTT	CASSLDPATLGKLFF
-	-	TRBV6-1	TRBJ2-3	TGTGCCAGCAGTAGCGGTGGTCTCGGCACAGATACGCAGTATTTT	CASSSGGLGTDTQYF
-	TRBD2	TRBV5-3	TRBJ2-7	TGTGCCAGAAGCTTGTTAGGCGCTAGCGGGAGGAACCAGGGCTACGAGCAGTACTTC	CARSLLGASGRNQGYEQYF
-	-	TRBV18	TRBJ1-5	TGTGCCAGCTCACCAGGGCTGGGAGAGAATCAGCCCCAGCATTTT	CASSPGLGENQPQHF
-	-	TRBV7-2	TRBJ1-1	TGTGCCAGCAGCTTAGTTCAAAATGAAGCTTTCTTT	CASSLVQNEAFF
-	TRBD1	TRBV18	TRBJ2-1	TGTGCCAGTTCACAGGGGGATGAGCAGTTCTTC	CASSQGDEQFF
once	TRBD1	TRBV9	TRBJ2-2	TGTGCCAGCACCCGAGGGCACAGGGGGATCGGTATGGGGGAGCTGTTTTTT	CASTRGHRGIGMGELFF
-	TRBD2	TRBV6-1	TRBJ2-5	TGTGCCAGCAGTCGGGACTATATGCGTGAGACCCAGTACTTC	CASSRDYMRETQYF
-	TRBD1	TRBV4-2	TRBJ1-2	TGTGCCAGCCTTGACAGGGGGCCGGATGGCTACACCTTC	CASLDRGPDGYTF
-	-	TRBV10-3	TRBJ1-4	TGTGCCATCAGTGAGAGAGGGTCGGGAGACGAAAAACTGTTTTTT	CAISERGSGDEKLFF
once	-	TRBV27	TRBJ2-7	TGTGCCAGCAGTTTATTAGGGGTTTCCTACGAGCAGTACTTC	CASSLLGVSYEQYF
-	TRBD1	TRBV30	TRBJ1-3	TGTGCCTGGAGTGACACAGGGGGTGCAGGAAACACCATATATTTT	CAWSDTGGAGNTIYF
-	TRBD2	TRBV9	TRBJ2-3	TGTGCCAGCAGCGTAAAAGCGGGAGGGATAATTTCTAGCACAGATACGCAGTATTTT	CASSVKAGGIISSTDTQYF
-	-	TRBV27	TRBJ2-7	TGTGCCAGCAGTCCCCCGGGGGGCGGTCCGACGTACGAGCAGTACTTC	CASSPPGGGPTYEQYF
-	-	TRBV15	TRBJ1-2	TGTGCCACCAGCAGAGATAGGGACACCTCCTATGGCTACACCTTC	CATSRDRDTSYGYTF
-	TRBD2	TRBV6-5	TRBJ2-1	TGTGCCAGCAGTTACTCCCAGCGGGGGGACAATGAGCAGTTCTTC	CASSYSQRGDNEQFF
-	TRBD1	TRBV7-2	TRBJ1-5	TGTGCCAGCAGCCCCCGGACAGGATTTAATCAGCCCCAGCATTTT	CASSPRTGFNQPQHF
few	TRBD1	TRBV6-4	TRBJ2-6	TGTGCCAGCAGTGAGGGCGGACAGGGTTCTGGTGGGGCCAACGTCCTGACTTTC	CASSEGGQGSGGANVLTF
-	TRBD1	TRBV13	TRBJ1-5	TGTGCCAGCAGTTTAGGGGGCCCTAATCAGCCCCAGCATTTT	CASSLGGPNQPQHF
-	-	TRBV19	TRBJ1-1	TGTGCCAGTGGTTCCGGACACGGAGCCACTGAAGCTTTCTTT	CASGSGHGATEAFF
-	-	TRBV19	TRBJ1-1	TGTGCCAGTAGAGGTGGACAGCAGAACACTGAAGCTTTCTTT	CASRGGQQNTEAFF
-	TRBD1	TRBV6-5	TRBJ2-7	TGTGCCAGCAGTTACTCTCCGACAGGGGGTTTCTACGAGCAGTACTTC	CASSYSPTGGFYEQYF
-	TRBD1	TRBV25-1	TRBJ2-5	TGTGCCAGCAGTGAACCACACGCGGGACAGGACTACCAAGAGACCCAGTACTTC	CASSEPHAGQDYQETQYF
-	-	TRBV19	TRBJ1-1	TGTGCCAGTAGTATTGGGGGGGGCGAGATGAACACTGAAGCTTTCTTT	CASSIGGGEMNTEAFF
-	TRBD2	TRBV7-3	TRBJ2-5	TGTGCCAGCAGCTTAAAAGGGACTAGCGGGAGTCAAGAGACCCAGTACTTC	CASSLKGTSGSQETQYF
-	-	TRBV19	TRBJ1-5	TGTGCCAGTACCCCATCGGGATATAGCAATCAGCCCCAGCATTTT	CASTPSGYSNQPQHF
-	-	TRBV2	TRBJ2-2	TGTGCCAGCATTGGAGGGAAGGGCACCGGGGAGCTGTTTTTT	CASIGGKGTGELFF
-	-	TRBV9	TRBJ2-7	TGTGTCAGCAGCGAAACCCGGTGGGGAGACTCCTACGAGCAGTACTTC	CVSSETRWGDSYEQYF